The sequence of this T cell receptor beta chain was determined in a study of yellow fever vaccine responses in identical twins. MiXCR was run by TCRdb on the RT-PCR reads, yielding one entry per CDR3 protein. This sample yields 950 to 1,500 distinct CDR3 sequences, of which around 79% are seen a single time; more than 20% belongs to the top ten. This CDR3 has 15 amino acids. The germline V and J ends were trimmed by 5 bases and 4 bases, with 17 bases remaining between them. CDR1 and CDR2 from the germline V gene are MNHEY and SVGEGT. Study-level findings and limits: On the reported evidence, twins' vaccine T cell responses seemed partly convergent and partly personalized.

Remarks on this clonotype: Antigen: not known.

Sequencing was performed on T cells from blood (PBMCs), unsorted or a sorted subset (not recorded which), taken before or after yellow fever vaccination (not recorded which). The chain has TRBV6-2 or TRBV6-3 and TRBJ2-5; D is possibly TRBD2 (5 bases). This receptor was identified in a female donor who received the yellow fever vaccine. The CDR3 DNA reads TGTGCCAGCAGTCCCCTCGTGGTCGCGGGAGAGACCCAGTACTTC. It yields the protein CASSPLVVAGETQYF.